This TCR beta chain was recorded in a study of blood T cell repertoires in COVID-19. Across the study: Some COVID-19 samples were acute and others convalescent; all came from the United States, Italy and Spain. Sample material is recorded as cDNA or gDNA derived from T cells, B-cell-depleted T cells, or PBMCs.

Authors' methods: Reference gene primers were amplified, and this amplification served to estimate nucleated cell counts. Profiled with immunoSEQ multiplex PCR; TCRdb holds only in-frame clones, not every one. The V and J calls and clone size come from that table; D and trimming were worked out from the DNA. Of roughly 330,000 clones in the sample, roughly 90% were seen once. The CDR3 covers 12 residues. V dropped 0 bases and J dropped 11 bases, with 10 bases sitting between them. In germline, CDR1 is SGHTA, CDR2 FQGNSA. The receptor's source is a woman aged 45-65 years with active or convalescent COVID-19. The genes are TRBV7-2 and TRBJ1-1, with D possibly matching TRBD1 (5 bases). The source material was peripheral blood. In DNA form, the CDR3 reads TGTGCCAGCAGCTTAGCGGAGGGGTTGGCTTTCTTT. Amino acids: CASSLAEGLAFF.